Sequencing of this T cell receptor (beta chain) was carried out in a study of T-cell reconstitution after alpha-beta-depleted transplantation in children. Study outcomes and limitations: Newly produced T cells mostly provided counts and TCRbeta diversity after one year, as hyperexpanded clones declined. Where alpha-beta T cells came from about two months after transplant was reportedly several hundred expanded graft clones. Diversity of TCRbeta at day 60 was high in some patients, arising from surviving recipient T cells and thymic progenitors.

CDR3 size: 15 residues. Trimming shortened V by 0 bases and J by 8 bases, and 17 bases separated the two germline ends. Germline assignment: CDR1 DFQATT and CDR2 SNEGSKA (reference sequence). Unique molecular identifiers were used to barcode this TCRbeta library. TCRdb reanalysed the PCR reads using MiXCR and keeps one entry per CDR3 protein. Found here are approximately 50,000 distinct CDR3 sequences, approximately 52% of them singletons; the top ten hold around two fifths. This clonotype turned up a few times. Antigen unknown. The V and J genes are TRBV20-1 and TRBJ2-1, with D perhaps matching TRBD2 (5 bases). The clonotype comes from a boy less than two years old with SCID, due to receive a stem cell transplant. Sequencing was performed on peripheral blood, taken before TCRalphabeta/CD19-depleted stem cell transplant. CDR3 sequence: CSARDGAGEGDEQFF. DNA for the CDR3: TGCAGTGCTAGAGATGGCGCAGGTGAGGGCGATGAGCAGTTCTTC.